This T cell receptor beta chain was captured in a study of vaccination and CD4 T cells after COVID-19. Study in general: Samples taken post-COVID came a median around 100 days after diagnosis, ranging from 35 to 161.

In its sample, this clonotype ranks as medium-sized (0.01 to 0.1%). Its antigen is currently unknown. The study sequenced cultured CD4+ T cell DNA using the Oncomine TCR Beta short-read assay. Cultured CD4+ T cells yielded the extracted genomic DNA. TCRdb passed the PCR reads through MiXCR, listing each CDR3 protein once. The sample carries roughly 7,300 distinct CDR3 sequences, around 33% recorded once. This CDR3 is 14 amino acids long. The V and J ends lost 6 bases and 5 bases respectively, with 17 bases between them. CDR1 is DFQATT and CDR2 is SNEGSKA in the germline V gene (reference sequence). Study-level findings and limits: Within the convalescent patients, spike mono-reactivity was found in 304 of 307 vaccine-specific clones.

The treatment here: approximately nine-day PBMC culture with coronavirus spike peptide pools or control peptides (ViraFEST assay). Pre-COVID-19 pandemic sampling (2011-2018) yielded the unexposed donor's CD4+ T cells. Antigen-specific T cells were expanded with peptide pools by ViraFEST, and TCRs were then sequenced. A negative selection step was used to isolate CD4+ T cells once culture had run for 10 days. This clonotype was obtained from a human donor in good health. Specimen: CD4+ T cells from blood, cultured in vitro. V usage is TRBV20-1 and J usage is TRBJ1-5; a possible D gene is TRBD1 (5 bases). CDR3 nucleotide sequence: TGCAGTGCCATACGGGGCTCGTTCGATCAGCCCCAGCATTTT. Translated, it gives CSAIRGSFDQPQHF.